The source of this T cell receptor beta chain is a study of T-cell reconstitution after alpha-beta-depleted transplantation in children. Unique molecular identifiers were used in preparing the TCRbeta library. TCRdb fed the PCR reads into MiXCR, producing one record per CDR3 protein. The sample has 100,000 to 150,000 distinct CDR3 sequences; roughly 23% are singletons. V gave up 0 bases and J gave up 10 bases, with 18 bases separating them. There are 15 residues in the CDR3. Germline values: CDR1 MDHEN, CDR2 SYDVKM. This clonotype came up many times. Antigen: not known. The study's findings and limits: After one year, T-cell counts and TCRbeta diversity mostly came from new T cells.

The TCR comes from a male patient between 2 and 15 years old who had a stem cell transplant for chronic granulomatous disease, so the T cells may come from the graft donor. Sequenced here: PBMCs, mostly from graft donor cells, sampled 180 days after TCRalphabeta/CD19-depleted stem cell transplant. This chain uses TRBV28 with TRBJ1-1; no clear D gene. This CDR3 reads CASSLWVKETKGAFF. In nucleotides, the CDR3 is TGTGCCAGCAGTTTATGGGTGAAGGAAACGAAGGGAGCTTTCTTT.